Sequencing of this T cell receptor (beta chain) was carried out in a study of naive and memory T cell subsets. Broader study findings: TCR transcript changes with activation or differentiation may affect this RNA method.

Four PCR rounds used nested alpha and beta constant region primers plus the SP2 primer. Alpha and beta constant region primers primed reverse transcription for blood and skin samples. Via MiXCR, TCRdb re-called the 5' RACE reads, giving one row per CDR3 protein. The sample yields around 30,000 distinct CDR3 sequences, around 17% seen once. A UMI-containing oligonucleotide was joined by 3' ligation to the TCR cDNA template. Whole-blood samples were roughly 2.3 ml of peripheral blood from healthy adult volunteers. Unsorted total RNA, roughly 1 to 1000 ng, was DNase treated before reverse transcription. Per the germline V gene, CDR1 is MNHEY and CDR2 is SMNVEV (reference sequence). The CDR3 covers 16 residues. The V end was cut by 5 bases, the J end by 2 bases, with 16 bases between. To note about this clonotype: Its specificity is unknown.

The receptor was derived from a female donor in good health. The chain recombines TRBV27 with TRBJ2-1; D might be TRBD1 or TRBD2, each matching 6 bases. The chain's CDR3 is CASSPSGGATYNEQFF. CDR3 nucleotides: TGTGCCAGCAGTCCCTCCGGGGGCGCCACCTACAATGAGCAGTTCTTC.